This T cell receptor beta chain is drawn from a study of cytomegalovirus exposure and HLA in healthy donors. Study-wide background: HLA-typed donors were the source of approximately 88 million unique TCRs held in an early data release. Of 398 genotyped donors, roughly 81% clustered with self-reported Caucasian donors. Study-level findings and limits: Association with HLA alleles at 0.05 false discovery rate was found for approximately 18,000 TCR beta sequences in a later analysis.

The CDR3 has 14 residues. From germline, CDR1 is MRHNA and CDR2 SNTAGT. Trimming stripped 6 bases from V and 1 base from J, with 11 bases between. This clone has just a few counts. Its antigen is unknown. The PCR had 60 Vbeta and 13 Jbeta primers. Some clones are missing from TCRdb's copy, which holds only in-frame ones; the method was immunoSEQ multiplex PCR. The repertoire holds some 130,000 clones, roughly 70% seen once, with approximately 1.6% in the top ten. The source is a human donor in good health. The sequenced material came from PBMCs. The chain has TRBV6-4 and TRBJ2-3; tentative D call: TRBD2 (5 bases). The CDR3 DNA reads as TGTGCCAGCAGCCATAGCGTTGGCACAGATACGCAGTATTTT. Translated, it gives CASSHSVGTDTQYF.